This T cell receptor (beta chain) was sequenced in a study of early stage breast cancer tumors. Overall study: ER+/PR+/HER2- status applied to about 75% of the 16 invasive breast tumors.

The CDR3 length is 15 residues. The germline gives CDR1 ENHRY, CDR2 SYGVKD. V shed 0 bases and J shed 4 bases, with 10 bases lying between them. Study-wide points: In about 85% of the 16 patients, blood comparison separated tumor from normal breast. Enriched TCRB sequences shared across patients were mostly commonly generated sequences.

Comment on this clone: Its specificity is unknown.

The method was immunoSEQ multiplex PCR; TCRdb's version includes in-frame clones alone and lacks a portion of them. The sample includes around 60,000 clones, roughly 80% of them seen just once. The V and J genes are TRBV10-3 and TRBJ1-5; D call uncertain. The sample was blood. The sequence derives from a person aged 30 to 39 with breast cancer. Written as DNA, the CDR3 is TGTGCCATCAGTGAGTCGGTGCTCGGGAATCAGCCCCAGCATTTT. It translates to CAISESVLGNQPQHF.